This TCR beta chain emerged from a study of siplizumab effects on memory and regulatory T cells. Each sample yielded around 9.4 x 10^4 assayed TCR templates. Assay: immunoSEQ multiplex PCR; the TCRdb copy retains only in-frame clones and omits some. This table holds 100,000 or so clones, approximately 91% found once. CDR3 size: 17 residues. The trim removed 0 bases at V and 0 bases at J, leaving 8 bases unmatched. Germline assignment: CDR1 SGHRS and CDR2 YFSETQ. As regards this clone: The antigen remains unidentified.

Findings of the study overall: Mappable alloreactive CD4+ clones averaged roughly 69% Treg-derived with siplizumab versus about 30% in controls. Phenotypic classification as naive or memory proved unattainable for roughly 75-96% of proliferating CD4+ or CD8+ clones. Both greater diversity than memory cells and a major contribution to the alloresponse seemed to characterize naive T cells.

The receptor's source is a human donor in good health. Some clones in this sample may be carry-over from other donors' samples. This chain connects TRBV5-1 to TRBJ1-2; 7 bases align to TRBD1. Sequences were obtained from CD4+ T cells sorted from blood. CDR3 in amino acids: CASSLGAGQVANYGYTF. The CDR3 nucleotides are TGCGCCAGCAGCTTGGGGGCCGGACAGGTAGCTAACTATGGCTACACCTTC.